This T cell receptor (beta chain) was observed in a study of T cells expressing NK-cell markers. Study context: With respect to HCMV, most of the eight sequenced donors were seropositive, and one was seronegative.

In regard to this clonotype: Its cognate antigen is unknown.

TCRdb re-called the 5' RACE reads and catalogs CDR3 proteins one per entry, DNA excluded. Its listing shows roughly 380,000 distinct CDR3 sequences. Broader study findings: The study found dominant NKG2C+ clonotypes at roughly 1.0-7.5% of CD8+ T cells in about six donors. Certain NKG2C+ T cell clones were expanded, and their HCMV specificity remained unclear.

The sample comprised blood T cells: a sorted CD56 or NKG2C T cell subset, CD4+ or CD8+ T cells, or bulk PBMC T cells (not recorded which). This TCR was sampled from a man aged 18-69 years in good health.

CDR3 sequence: CASSFAPKKQDTQYF. The V call is TRBV5-5, the J call TRBJ2-3. The CDR3 runs 15 residues. Germline loops: CDR1 SGHKS, CDR2 YYEKEE (reference sequence).